This T cell receptor (beta chain) was sequenced in a study of T cells in Graves' hyperthyroidism and ophthalmopathy. With respect to this clonotype: The antigen remains undetermined.

The germline V gene encodes CDR1 SNHLY and CDR2 FYNNEI. The CDR3 loop spans 12 amino acids. Between the trimmed V and J ends, which lost 5 bases and 5 bases, there was a span of 7 bases. Researchers amplified the TCR beta CDR3 regions from RNA transcripts. First-round RT-PCR with HTBI primers amplified the TCR CDR3 region. TCRdb re-analysed the multiplex PCR reads in MiXCR, keeping a single row per CDR3 protein. The repertoire holds fewer than 450,000 distinct CDR3 sequences, with roughly 17% as singletons. Study-wide points: Within blood appeared most thyroid clonotypes that had expanded above 0.001.

The clonotype comes from a woman aged 25 to 39 with Graves' hyperthyroidism that later progressed to Graves' ophthalmopathy. The chain joins TRBV2 to TRBJ2-1; D ambiguous. Input material: blood. This CDR3 is CASSSANNEQFF. CDR3 coding DNA: TGTGCCAGCAGTTCCGCGAACAATGAGCAGTTCTTC.